This entry features one T cell receptor (beta chain) sequence. The data were taken from a study of blood T cell repertoires in COVID-19. On the study more broadly: T cells, B-cell-depleted T cells, or PBMCs supplied cDNA or gDNA.

Assignment of participants to cohorts was predicated upon participant-reported clinical history. Either two negative PCRs, clearance, or symptom resolution qualified Cohort 3 donors as recovered. In the original analysis: Scientists estimated how many nucleated cells there were by amplifying reference gene primers. Only in-frame clones appear in the TCRdb table, and some are missing; sequencing was by immunoSEQ multiplex PCR. D and trimming were read from the DNA, whereas the V and J calls and clone size are those reported in that table. The table shows approximately 150,000 clones, with roughly 84% occurring only once. Germline V CDR1 and CDR2: SNHLY, FYNNEI. The CDR3 is made up of 14 amino acids. V lost 5 bases and J lost 6, with 16 bases in between.

The sample consisted of PBMCs or T cells enriched from blood (not recorded which). The chain recombines TRBV2 with TRBJ1-1; no definite D call. The sequence derives from a man between 60 and 75 years old who had recovered from COVID-19. CDR3 loop: CASSWQDDWSEAFF. CDR3 coding DNA: TGTGCCAGCAGTTGGCAGGATGATTGGTCTGAAGCTTTCTTT.